The 3 T cell receptor beta chains reported below all come from one sample, sequenced in a study of T cell responses to AZD1222 COVID-19 vaccine. Produced via immunoSEQ multiplex PCR; TCRdb's table is partial and in-frame only. The sample lists about 130,000 clones, roughly 91% occurring once. The sample in question was peripheral blood, obtained on day 0 of MenACWY control vaccination. These receptors originate from an adult in good health.

The chain recombines TRBV4-2 with TRBJ1-1; 8 bases are a match to TRBD1. CDR1 and CDR2 from the germline V gene are LGHNA and YNFKEQ. This CDR3 spans 15 amino acids. The V and J ends lost 2 bases and 3 bases, in that order; junction bases with no gene match: 5. CDR3: CASSQYRGADTEAFF. The CDR3 DNA reads as TGTGCCAGCAGCCAATACAGGGGGGCGGACACTGAAGCTTTCTTT.

The genes are TRBV28 and TRBJ1-1, with D perhaps TRBD1 (5 bases). The germline V gene has CDR1 MDHEN and CDR2 SYDVKM. The CDR3 extends over 16 amino acids. V lost 11 bases to trimming and J lost 5 bases, with 27 bases between them. Here the CDR3 DNA reads TGTGCCTCCACCAGAAACGCCGGGGCCCTCAGGACTGAAGCTTTCTTT. Protein sequence: CASTRNAGALRTEAFF.

DNA of the CDR3: TGTGCCAGCAGTGGGACAGATAATAATTCACCCCTCCACTTT. Amino acid sequence: CASSGTDNNSPLHF. V usage is TRBV2 and J usage is TRBJ1-6; tentative D call: TRBD1 (6 bases). V was cut by 4 bases and J by 5 bases, with 9 bases left in between. Germline CDR1 is SNHLY and CDR2 is FYNNEI. The CDR3 runs 14 residues.